Sequencing of this T cell receptor (beta chain) was carried out in a study of OX40 agonist ivuxolimab in advanced cancers. In terms of the full investigation: The costimulatory receptor OX40 (CD134) was targeted by ivuxolimab, a fully human IgG2 agonistic monoclonal antibody. Intravenous ivuxolimab was administered to patients every 2 weeks at six dose levels: 0.01, 0.1, 0.3, 1.5, 3 and 10 mg/kg. Of the roughly 51 dose-escalation patients, hepatocellular carcinoma was present in 19, melanoma in approximately 15, renal cell carcinoma in 9 and head and neck cancer in 9. In the dose-escalation cohort, roughly 80% of patients were male, and the mean age was approximately 60 years, with a range of roughly 20 to 80. Patients were allowed to have had prior anti-PD-1, anti-PD-L1 or anti-CTLA-4 therapy, and more than 30% of the dose-escalation patients had previously received checkpoint inhibitors. Partial responses occurred in three dose-escalation patients, of whom one had hepatocellular carcinoma and two had cutaneous melanoma. The point of sequencing TCRbeta in the periphery was to test whether ivuxolimab changed TCR sequence diversity and drove clonal T-cell expansion. The paper covers the monotherapy dose-escalation part of the phase I ivuxolimab trial, which included N of about 56 patients.

The germline V end is reduced by 3 bases and the J end by 3 bases; junction bases left unmatched: 4. CDR1 is given as WNHNN and CDR2 as SYGVQD, both from the germline V gene (reference sequence). Inclusive of the bounding cysteine and phenylalanine, the CDR3 is 16 residues long. Kept here is only the CDR3 DNA, which spans 48 bases and is read in frame from base 1. Patients with autoimmune disease history or receiving systemic immunosuppression were excluded from the trial. Peripheral blood for TCR sequencing was drawn from every dose cohort at baseline, at cycle 4 day 1 and at cycle 7 day 1. Samples came from an open-label, multicenter, first-in-human phase I dose-escalation trial of ivuxolimab. Adults with locally advanced or metastatic head and neck squamous cell, hepatocellular, melanoma or renal cell carcinoma were enrolled in the trial. CD4+ and CD8+ T cells were sorted separately from peripheral blood before TCR sequencing.

Overall results and qualifications from the work: In the 0.1-3.0 mg/kg groups, partial responders were among the patients with the lowest normalized peripheral clonal expansion, particularly in CD8+ T cells. After ivuxolimab, more expanded clones were found on average in CD8+ T cells than in CD4+ T cells. At doses from 0.1 to 3.0 mg/kg, clonal expansion was seen in both CD4+ and CD8+ blood T cells between baseline and week 6. Which antigens the clonally expanded peripheral T cells were specific for was not determined. Low levels of normalized T-cell clonal expansion were also seen in some patients who did not respond.

Of note for this clone: No cognate antigen has been identified for it. No much larger clone exists at a distance of one base, and base qualities are not known.

Genomic DNA was isolated from the sorted cells so that the TCRbeta CDR3 region could be sequenced. TCRbeta CDR3 regions were sequenced using the immunoSEQ Assay. Imported from immuneACCESS, the table was reduced by TCRdb to in-frame sequences with V and J called. These copies leave out some clones; in studies compared against another copy, an unresolved V gene accounts for under half, and the cause of the remainder is not known. This sample comprises fewer than 55,000 clones, over 75% of them detected only once. The ten largest account for 0.6% to 0.8% of the sample. This clonotype was obtained from an adult with an advanced solid tumor such as melanoma, head and neck, liver or kidney cancer. The sample was CD4+ or CD8+ T cells sorted from blood, taken in a trial of the OX40 agonist ivuxolimab. The chain is encoded by TRBV10-1 joined to TRBJ2-5, with TRBD2 identical over 13 junction bases. The nucleotide sequence is given as TGCGCCAGCAGTGACAAGGGACTAGCGGGGAAAGAGACCCAGTACTTC. This gives the protein CASSDKGLAGKETQYF.